This T cell receptor (beta chain) was profiled in a study of human T cells and chemical hapten exposure. Whole-study context: From small differences in pooled library volume came most of the variation in per-sample TCR yields.

Indicated time point: healthy volunteer bleed at 6 weeks. It was unfractionated whole blood from which total RNA was extracted. TCRdb ran MiXCR on the RACE reads and lists one entry per CDR3 protein. The table has more than 35,000 distinct CDR3 sequences, about 4% seen once. There are many counts of this clonotype. This clonotype originated in a human donor in good health. Some clones in this sample may be carry-over from other donors' samples. The sample comprised whole blood.

CDR3 amino acids: CASSLRSTAENSPLHF. The CDR3 DNA follows: TGTGCCAGCAGCCTACGAAGTACGGCAGAGAATTCACCCCTCCACTTT. The V and J genes are TRBV5-5 and TRBJ1-6; no definite D call. Germline V gene lookup returns CDR1 SGHKS and CDR2 YYEKEE (reference sequence). The CDR3 runs 16 residues. V lost 4 bases to trimming and J lost 7 bases, with 18 bases between them. Full variable domain (missing parts from reference TRBV5-5 and TRBJ1-6): DAGVTQSPTHLIKTRGQQVTLRCSPISGHKSVSWYQQVLGQGPQFIFQYYEKEERGRGNFPDRFSARQFPNYSSELNVNALLLGDSALYLCASSLRSTAENSPLHFGNGTRLTVT.